A few counts support the clone carrying this T cell receptor beta chain. Its target is unknown. V was shortened by 2 bases and J by 7 bases, with 9 bases between the two germline ends. CDR1 and CDR2 (germline): KGHSH, LQKENI. The CDR3 sequence is 14 residues long. Samples from alopecia areata patients were lesional scalp punch biopsies and peripheral blood. This specimen comes from a study of CD8+ T cells in alopecia areata. Study-level points and caveats: Normal skin contains resident alphabeta T cells, and these are also sequenced in scalp samples.

Extracted from the samples, RNA was reverse transcribed into cDNA to serve as the sequencing template. Clones were sequenced by immunoSEQ multiplex PCR, and TCRdb holds only the in-frame ones, with some missing. This repertoire shows some 240,000 clones, around 62% found once; its top ten account for 0.45%. The origin of this receptor is a human donor with alopecia areata. The rearrangement uses TRBV18 and TRBJ1-6, with D possibly matching TRBD1 (6 bases). The material sequenced was CD4+ T cells sorted from blood, taken at week 0. The CDR3 DNA reads TGTGCCAGCTCACCAACGGACAGAAATTCACCCCTCCACTTT. As protein: CASSPTDRNSPLHF.